The 2 T cell receptor beta chains given below trace back to one sample, sequenced in a study of response to subunit inactivated influenza vaccine. TCRdb redid the calling of the RT-PCR reads with MiXCR, one entry per CDR3 protein. The table lists 500,000 or so distinct CDR3 sequences, approximately 15% of them singletons, with less than 4% in the top ten. Sequencing used CD4+ T cells sorted from PBMCs, obtained around 2 years after vaccination. Receptors were obtained from a man in his fifties or sixties who received an inactivated influenza vaccine.

At least ten counts were recorded for this clonotype. The rearrangement links TRBV29-1 to TRBJ2-2; D unclear. CDR3 length: 11 amino acids. V lost 7 bases to trimming and J lost 3 bases, with 6 bases between them. Germline CDR1 reads SQVTM; CDR2 reads ANQGSEA. The CDR3 DNA follows: TGCAGCGGCAGTTACACCGGGGAGCTGTTTTTT. This gives the protein CSGSYTGELFF.

The chain joins TRBV4-3 to TRBJ2-2; D unresolved. V was trimmed by 0 bases and J by 1 base, leaving 6 bases between them. This CDR3 region has 15 residues. Germline V CDR1 and CDR2: LGHNA, YSLEER. CDR3 sequence reads: CASSQDAGNTGELFF. The CDR3 DNA reads as TGCGCCAGCAGCCAAGATGCAGGGAACACCGGGGAGCTGTTTTTT.